This passage covers 21 T cell receptor beta chains from one sample sequenced in a study of Tregs in tolerant kidney transplant recipients. The method was immunoSEQ multiplex PCR; TCRdb's version includes in-frame clones alone and lacks a portion of them. Its table records around 33,000 clones. Mixed chimerism was transient after nonmyeloablative marrow transplants from related graft donors. Material: CD4+ T cells from blood (PBMCs), obtained 24 months after the transplant. All receptors derive from a human patient who received a combined kidney and bone marrow transplant. T cells may partly derive from the graft donor.

Notes on this clone: The CDR3 goes on 3 residues after the read ends, and that part is filled in from the germline J gene. V and J are TRBV5-1 and TRBJ2-2; the match to TRBD2 covers 10 bases. The V and J ends lost 4 bases and 1 base, in that order; junction bases with no gene match: 4. Per germline, CDR1 SGHRS and CDR2 YFSETQ. This CDR3 is 16 amino acids long. The CDR3 DNA, read in part, is TGCGCCAGCAGCCAGCGGGAGGGCCGGAACACCGGGGAG. Amino acid sequence: CASSQREGRNTGE. The entire CDR3 protein reads CASSQREGRNTGELFF.

Worth noting for this clone: The observed sequence ends 3 residues before the CDR3 terminus, with the missing tail filled in from the germline J gene. V gene TRBV10-3 combines with J gene TRBJ1-5; D not certain. The CDR3 is made up of 15 amino acids. Germline CDR1 ENHRY, CDR2 SYGVKD. Deletions cut 0 bases from V and 0 bases from J, with 6 bases between. CDR3 protein: CAISESLLSNQPQHF. The covered CDR3 bases are TGTGCCATCAGTGAGTCTCTCCTTAGCAATCAGCCC.

In the case of this clone: The read terminates 3 residues ahead of where the CDR3 ends, so the germline J gene completes it. The gene calls are TRBV18 and TRBJ1-2; TRBD1 matches 7 bases. Germline loops: CDR1 KGHSH, CDR2 LQKENI. The CDR3 has 16 amino acids. After removal of 3 bases from V and 0 bases from J, the junction contained 7 bases not matched to a gene. The DNA read from the CDR3 is TGTGCCAGCTCACCCTCAGGGGGACTCTCTAACTATGGC. It is translated as CASSPSGGLSNYG. The CDR3 in full is CASSPSGGLSNYGYTF.

About this clone: The read terminates 3 residues before the CDR3 end, so the remaining end is supplied by the germline J gene. The chain couples TRBV7-9 to TRBJ1-4, with D perhaps matching TRBD1 (6 bases). The CDR3 sequence is 15 residues long. Germline CDR1 SEHNR, CDR2 FQNEAQ (reference sequence). V lost 1 base, J lost 8 bases, and 14 bases lay in between. CDR3 region: CASSLGQGWNEKLFF. The CDR3 DNA, read in part, is TGTGCCAGCAGCTTAGGGCAGGGGTGGAACGAAAAA.

The CDR3 spells CSADKFQGNTEAFF. Incomplete CDR3 DNA: TGCAGTGCCGACAAATTCCAGGGGAACACTGAA. The gene calls are TRBV20-1 and TRBJ1-1; weak D call: TRBD1 (5 bases). The read ends 3 residues shy of where the CDR3 ends; the end is completed using the germline J gene. V was clipped by 6 bases and J by 1 base, with 15 bases between them. Germline CDR1 is DFQATT and CDR2 is SNEGSKA (reference sequence). The CDR3 covers 14 residues.

A note on this clone: The read falls 3 residues short of the CDR3 end, and the missing part is taken from the germline J gene. The chain uses TRBV2 and TRBJ1-5, with 7 bases fitting TRBD1. This CDR3 is built from 11 residues. With V trimmed by 6 bases and J by 9 bases, 2 bases remained unmatched. Germline values: CDR1 SNHLY, CDR2 FYNNEI. CDR3 region: CASRRTGPQHF. CDR3 DNA, as far as it was read: TGTGCCAGCAGGAGGACAGGGCCC.

For this clone: The read terminates 3 residues before the CDR3 end, so the remaining end is supplied by the germline J gene. The chain is built from TRBV11-2 and TRBJ2-7; TRBD2 is a possible D gene (6 bases). The CDR3 sequence is 15 residues long. The V and J ends lost 5 bases and 5 bases respectively, with 19 bases between them. The V gene's germline CDR1 is SGHAT and CDR2 FQNNGV. The sequenced part of the CDR3 DNA is TGTGCCAGCAGCGTGTGGCGCCTAGCGCCCAACGAG. This codes for CASSVWRLAPNE. The complete CDR3 protein is CASSVWRLAPNEQYF.

Comment on this clone: The read ends 3 residues before the CDR3 terminus; that terminus is restored from the germline J gene. J is TRBJ1-1 and V is TRBV5-1; TRBD1 agrees at 9 bases. The CDR3 runs to 16 residues. The trim removed 0 bases at V and 1 base at J, leaving 4 bases unmatched. Per germline, CDR1 SGHRS and CDR2 YFSETQ. The CDR3 bases that were read are TGCGCCAGCAGCTTGGGGGGGACAGGGACGAACACTGAA. Translation gives CASSLGGTGTNTE. The complete CDR3 reads CASSLGGTGTNTEAFF.

About this clone: Read data end 3 residues before the CDR3 end; the end is taken from the germline J gene. V gene TRBV18 combines with J gene TRBJ1-2; D might be TRBD1 (5 bases). The CDR3 runs to 13 residues. Germline V CDR1 and CDR2: KGHSH, LQKENI. CDR3: CASSPLGGAGYTF. CDR3 DNA, as far as it was read: TGTGCCAGCTCACCCCTAGGAGGGGCCGGC. Together with reference TRBV18 and TRBJ1-2, the CDR3 gives the full variable domain: NAGVMQNPRHLVRRRGQEARLRCSPMKGHSHVYWYRQLPEEGLKFMVYLQKENIIDESGMPKERFSAEFPKEGPSILRIQQVVRGDSAAYFCASSPLGGAGYTFGSGTRLTVV.

Comment on this clone: The read ends 3 residues before the CDR3 terminus; that terminus is restored from the germline J gene. The chain has TRBV9 and TRBJ1-2; TRBD1 agrees at 12 bases. From germline, CDR1 is SGDLS and CDR2 YYNGEE. This CDR3 has 15 residues. After removal of 2 bases from V and 7 bases from J, the junction contained 6 bases not matched to a gene. CDR3 DNA (partial): TGTGCCAGCAGCGTCGGGGACAGGGGGCTAGGTGGC. Residues: CASSVGDRGLGG. The CDR3 in its entirety is CASSVGDRGLGGYTF. Complete variable domain (other parts from reference TRBV9 and TRBJ1-2): DSGVTQTPKHLITATGQRVTLRCSPRSGDLSVYWYQQSLDQGLQFLIQYYNGEERAKGNILERFSAQQFPDLHSELNLSSLELGDSALYFCASSVGDRGLGGYTFGSGTRLTVV.

About this clone: The CDR3 extends 3 residues past the end of the read, so its final part is completed from the germline J gene. The rearrangement joins TRBV5-1 to TRBJ2-6, with no clear D. V was pared by 8 bases and J by 0 bases, with 15 bases between. Germline values: CDR1 SGHRS, CDR2 YFSETQ. The CDR3 extends over 16 amino acids. The covered CDR3 bases are TGCGCCAGTACAGACGGTTCGATCTCTGGGGCCAACGTC. This codes for CASTDGSISGANV. The CDR3, in full, reads CASTDGSISGANVLTF.

A word on this clone: The read ends 3 residues early relative to the CDR3; the germline J gene fills the gap. The chain recombines TRBV20-1 with TRBJ2-5, with 9 bases aligning to TRBD2. In germline, CDR1 is DFQATT, CDR2 SNEGSKA (reference sequence). The J segment lost 5 bases and the V segment lost 1 base, leaving 17 bases of the junction unmatched. The CDR3 totals 18 residues. The CDR3 sequence: CSARGQGLAGTGVETQYF. Incomplete CDR3 DNA: TGCAGTGCTAGAGGTCAGGGACTAGCAGGCACGGGGGTCGAGACC.

Remarks on this clone: The CDR3 end lies 3 residues beyond the end of the read and is filled in from the germline J gene. The genes are TRBV30 and TRBJ2-1, with a weak D call TRBD1 (5 bases). This CDR3 spans 14 amino acids. V lost 8 bases and J lost 1, with 15 bases in between. CDR1 is GTSNPN and CDR2 is SVGIG in the germline V gene (reference sequence). The part of the CDR3 DNA that was read is TGTGCCGGGGTAGGGGCTAGGTCCTACAATGAG. Residues: CAGVGARSYNE. The whole CDR3 protein reads CAGVGARSYNEQFF.

About this clone itself: The observed sequence ends 3 residues before the CDR3 terminus, with the missing tail filled in from the germline J gene. The J gene is TRBJ2-7, the V gene TRBV5-1; no reliable D call. The germline V gene has CDR1 SGHRS and CDR2 YFSETQ. Trimming took 0 bases from V and 3 from J, leaving 7 bases between them. This CDR3 is built from 13 residues. The covered CDR3 bases are TGCGCCAGCAGCTTGGAGGGTATCTACGAG. Amino acids: CASSLEGIYE. The CDR3 as a whole reads CASSLEGIYEQYF.

Here the CDR3 reads CASSFNLAYEQYF. The sequenced part of the CDR3 DNA is TGTGCCAGCAGCTTTAATCTTGCCTACGAG. The chain carries TRBV7-2 and TRBJ2-7; D ambiguous. The read terminates 3 residues before the CDR3 end, so the remaining end is supplied by the germline J gene. CDR3 length: 13 amino acids. The germline gives CDR1 SGHTA, CDR2 FQGNSA. V lost 3 bases and J lost 2, with 8 bases in between.

Incomplete CDR3 DNA: TGCAGTGCTAGGACAGGGAGACAGACCGGGGAG. Translating gives CSARTGRQTGE. In full, the CDR3 reads CSARTGRQTGELFF. The chain combines TRBV20-1 with TRBJ2-2, with TRBD1 identical over 7 bases. Read data end 3 residues before the CDR3 end; the end is taken from the germline J gene. The trim removed 3 bases at V and 5 bases at J, leaving 6 bases unmatched. The germline V gene has CDR1 DFQATT and CDR2 SNEGSKA (reference sequence). The CDR3 is 14 amino acids.

With respect to this clone: The read is 3 residues too short to cover the CDR3 end, so that end is filled in from the germline J gene. V gene TRBV19 combines with J gene TRBJ1-1; no clear D gene. The V gene's germline CDR1 is LNHDA and CDR2 SQIVND (reference sequence). There are 12 residues in the CDR3. The CDR3 here is CASSIGAGVAFF. Partial CDR3 DNA: TGTGCCAGTAGTATAGGGGCAGGTGTA. The full variable domain, with the rest looked up from reference TRBV19 and TRBJ1-1, is DGGITQSPKYLFRKEGQNVTLSCEQNLNHDAMYWYRQDPGQGLRLIYYSQIVNDFQKGDIAEGYSVSREKKESFPLTVTSAQKNPTAFYLCASSIGAGVAFFGQGTRLTVV.

A remark on this clone: Read sequence stops 3 residues before the CDR3 end, and the germline J gene provides the missing end. The chain combines TRBV18 with TRBJ2-2, with TRBD1 matching over 12 bases. Trimming took 6 bases from V and 7 from J; bases not matched to a gene: 6. The CDR3 runs 15 residues. CDR1 and CDR2 (germline): KGHSH, LQKENI. The chain's CDR3 is CASSLGTGGIGELFF. CDR3 bases read: TGTGCCAGCTCCCTCGGGACAGGGGGCATCGGGGAG.

To note about this clone: The sequence runs out 3 residues before the end of the CDR3; the remainder is reconstructed from the germline J gene. The V and J genes are TRBV20-1 and TRBJ1-2, with 7 bases lining up with TRBD1. The CDR3 covers 13 residues. From germline, CDR1 is DFQATT and CDR2 SNEGSKA (reference sequence). The CDR3 loop is CSASGTDWGGYTF. The sequenced CDR3 bases are TGCAGTGCTTCCGGGACAGACTGGGGGGGC.

Concerning this clone itself: The read terminates 3 residues before the CDR3 end, so the remaining end is supplied by the germline J gene. V is TRBV6-4 and J is TRBJ2-1; 7 positions agree with TRBD2. CDR1 MRHNA and CDR2 SNTAGT come from the germline V gene. V gave up 6 bases and J gave up 9 bases; unmatched junction bases: 11. The CDR3 is made up of 14 amino acids. The CDR3 bases that were read are TGTGCCAGCAGCCCAGCGGGAACTTCCCTTGAG. It is translated as CASSPAGTSLE. The whole CDR3 protein is CASSPAGTSLEQFF.

As for this clone: The sequence runs out 3 residues before the end of the CDR3; the remainder is reconstructed from the germline J gene. This chain joins TRBV5-1 and TRBJ2-2; D not resolved. CDR1 and CDR2 (germline): SGHRS, YFSETQ. This CDR3 comprises 14 residues. The V and J ends lost 3 bases and 6 bases respectively, with 12 bases between them. The part of the CDR3 DNA that was read is TGCGCCAGCAGCTCCGGGTTAGTCGCCGGGGAG. Its protein product is CASSSGLVAGE. The entire CDR3 protein reads CASSSGLVAGELFF.